This is a list of T cell receptor beta chains from one sample in a study of blood T cells in healthy people across ages. TCRdb re-called the 5' RACE reads through MiXCR, storing one row per CDR3 protein. This table holds 920,000 or so distinct CDR3 sequences, more than 35% found once. Sequenced input: blood. These receptor sequences come from a woman aged 60-75 years in good health. The CDR3 runs from the conserved cysteine through the conserved F or W. The D gene is left open where the match is weak. For some rows the clone size is stated as once, few or many, or as a class when expanded; others skip it.

v_gene	abundance	d_gene	len	j_gene	CDR3nt	CDR3aa
TRBV27	NA	TRBD2	17	TRBJ2-7	TGTGCCAGCACCAACCGCAGTGTCGGCGGGAGGCATTACGAGCAGTACTTC	CASTNRSVGGRHYEQYF
TRBV6-5	NA	NA	16	TRBJ2-5	TGTGCCAGCAGTTGCTCGAGGCGTCAGGGTTTAGAGACCCAGTACTTC	CASSCSRRQGLETQYF
TRBV13	few	TRBD2	17	TRBJ2-1	TGTGCCAGCACCCGAACCGGACTAGCGGGGAGCGGCAATGAGCAGTTCTTC	CASTRTGLAGSGNEQFF
TRBV6-2/TRBV6-3	NA	TRBD2	16	TRBJ2-4	TGTGCCAGCGGTTCCGGGGTAGCGGGATACAAAAACATTCAGTACTTC	CASGSGVAGYKNIQYF
TRBV14	few	NA	14	TRBJ2-1	TGTGCCAGCAGCCTTGAGGTTCGAAATAATGAGCAGTTCTTC	CASSLEVRNNEQFF
TRBV25-1	NA	NA	17	TRBJ2-6	TGTGCCAGCAGTGAAAACGTTTTTGGTTCCGGGGCCGACGTCCTGACTTTC	CASSENVFGSGADVLTF
TRBV10-2	NA	TRBD2	16	TRBJ2-6	TGCGCCAGCTCTGGGGGGGTCCACTCTGGGGCCAACGTCCTGACTTTC	CASSGGVHSGANVLTF
TRBV28	NA	TRBD2	14	TRBJ2-5	TGTGCCAGCATCCGGGCGGGGGTTTCGGAGACCCAGTACTTC	CASIRAGVSETQYF
TRBV20-1	NA	TRBD1	11	TRBJ1-2	TGCAGTGCTAATGACAGGGGCGGCTACACCTTC	CSANDRGGYTF
TRBV3-1	few	NA	16	TRBJ2-7	TGTGCCAGCAGCCCCGGATGGGGCCTCAGCTCCTACGAGCAGTACTTC	CASSPGWGLSSYEQYF
TRBV7-2	few	NA	14	TRBJ2-5	TGTGCCAGCAGCTTGCGGGTTTTGGAGGAGACCCAGTACTTC	CASSLRVLEETQYF
TRBV14	many	TRBD1	18	TRBJ2-5	TGTGCCAGCAGCCAAATTGAGGTCACCGGGACAGGGCACACGGGGCAGTACTTC	CASSQIEVTGTGHTGQYF
TRBV10-3	NA	TRBD2	16	TRBJ2-5	TGTGCCATCAGCCCCGGACTAGCGGGAGTTCGGGAGACCCAGTACTTC	CAISPGLAGVRETQYF
TRBV14	NA	NA	13	TRBJ2-5	TGTGCCAGCAGCCGTAATTCTGGGGAGACCCAGTACTTC	CASSRNSGETQYF
TRBV15	few	TRBD2	14	TRBJ2-5	TGTGCCACCAGCAGATCTTCGGGGGGGGAGACCCAGTACTTC	CATSRSSGGETQYF
TRBV10-3	NA	NA	14	TRBJ2-7	TGTGCCTTCAGCGACCCCGGAAGCTCCTACGAGCAGTACTTC	CAFSDPGSSYEQYF
TRBV5-6	few	TRBD1	15	TRBJ1-2	TGTGCCAGCATCCGGACAGGGGAGGGCCTCTATGGCTACACCTTC	CASIRTGEGLYGYTF
TRBV6-2/TRBV6-3	NA	NA	13	TRBJ2-7	TGTGCCAGCGGTTATGAGAAAACCTACGAGCAGTACTTC	CASGYEKTYEQYF
TRBV9	NA	NA	14	TRBJ2-5	TGTGCCAGCAGCCCACCGACAGGCTCCTCTAAGCAGTACTTC	CASSPPTGSSKQYF
TRBV20-1	NA	NA	12	TRBJ2-2	TGCAGTGCCGCCCCCAGTGCCGGGGAGCTGTTTTTT	CSAAPSAGELFF
TRBV5-1	few	TRBD1	14	TRBJ1-2	TGCGCCAGCAGCTTGGGGACAGGGCGATATGGCTACACCTTC	CASSLGTGRYGYTF
TRBV12-3/TRBV12-4	NA	NA	14	TRBJ2-3	TGTGCCCGCAGTTTAGATGACTTCACAGATACGCAGTATTTT	CARSLDDFTDTQYF
TRBV20-1	many	NA	11	TRBJ1-6	TGCAGTGCTCTGGACAGCTCACCCCTCCACTTT	CSALDSSPLHF
TRBV27	few	NA	14	TRBJ2-7	TGTGCCAGCAGTTTGCTGTCAGCGTCCTACGAGCAGTACTTC	CASSLLSASYEQYF
TRBV4-1	few	NA	15	TRBJ2-7	TGCGCCAGCAGCCACCTAGGAGCGGGCTCCTACGAGCAGTACTTC	CASSHLGAGSYEQYF
TRBV7-8	few	NA	13	TRBJ1-1	TGTGCCAGCAGCTTAGGGTACAGCCTTGAAGCTTTCTTT	CASSLGYSLEAFF
TRBV14	few	NA	15	TRBJ2-1	TGTGCCAGCAGCCCAGCCCCCTTTGGGTACAATGAGCAGTTCTTC	CASSPAPFGYNEQFF
TRBV6-6	NA	NA	12	TRBJ2-7	TGTGCCAGCAGCCCTAACCTCTCCGAGCAGTACTTC	CASSPNLSEQYF